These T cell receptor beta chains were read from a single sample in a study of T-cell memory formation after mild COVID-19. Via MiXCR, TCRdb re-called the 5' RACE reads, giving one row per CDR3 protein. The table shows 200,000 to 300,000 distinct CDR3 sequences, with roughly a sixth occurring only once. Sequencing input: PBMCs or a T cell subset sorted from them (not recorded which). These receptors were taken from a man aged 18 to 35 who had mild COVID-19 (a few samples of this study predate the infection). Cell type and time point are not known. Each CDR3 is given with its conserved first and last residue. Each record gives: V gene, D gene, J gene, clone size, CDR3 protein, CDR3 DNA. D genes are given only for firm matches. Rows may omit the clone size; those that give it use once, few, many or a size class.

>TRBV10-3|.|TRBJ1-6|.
CAISGDDASPLHF
TGTGCCATCAGTGGGGACGACGCTTCACCCCTCCACTTT
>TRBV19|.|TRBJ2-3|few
CASSRTGTSDTQYF
TGTGCCAGTAGTAGAACCGGGACTTCAGATACGCAGTATTTT
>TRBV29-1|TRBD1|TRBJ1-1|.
CSVDRDRVEAFF
TGCAGCGTGGACCGGGACAGGGTAGAAGCTTTCTTT
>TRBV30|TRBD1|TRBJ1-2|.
CAWSEQGNYGYTF
TGTGCCTGGAGTGAACAGGGGAACTATGGCTACACCTTC
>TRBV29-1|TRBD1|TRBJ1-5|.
CSVATGNHQPQHF
TGCAGCGTAGCGACAGGGAACCATCAGCCCCAGCATTTT
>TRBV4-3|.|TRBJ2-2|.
CASSQDRLANTGELFF
TGCGCCAGCAGCCAAGATCGGCTTGCGAACACCGGGGAGCTGTTTTTT
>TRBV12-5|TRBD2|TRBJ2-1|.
CASGDTSGVYEQFF
TGTGCTAGTGGAGATACTAGCGGGGTATATGAGCAGTTCTTC
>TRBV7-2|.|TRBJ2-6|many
CASSLGHFSGANVLTF
TGTGCCAGCAGCTTAGGACATTTCTCTGGGGCCAACGTCCTGACTTTC
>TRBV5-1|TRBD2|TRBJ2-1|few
CASSLARAGGNEQFF
TGCGCCAGCAGCTTGGCCCGAGCGGGGGGTAATGAGCAGTTCTTC
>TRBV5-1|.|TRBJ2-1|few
CASSYPGGNEQFF
TGCGCCAGCAGCTATCCCGGGGGAAATGAGCAGTTCTTC
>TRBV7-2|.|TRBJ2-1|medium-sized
CASSLLGTSSYNEQFF
TGTGCCAGCAGCTTATTAGGAACGAGCTCCTACAATGAGCAGTTCTTC
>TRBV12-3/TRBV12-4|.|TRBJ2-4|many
CASSRGASAKNIQYF
TGTGCCAGCAGCCGGGGGGCCTCGGCCAAAAACATTCAGTACTTC
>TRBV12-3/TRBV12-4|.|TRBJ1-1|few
CASSFQPSMRTEAFF
TGTGCCAGCAGTTTCCAACCAAGTATGCGCACTGAAGCTTTCTTT
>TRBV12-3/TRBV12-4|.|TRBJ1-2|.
CASSAELRGYTF
TGTGCCAGCAGCGCAGAGTTGCGAGGCTACACCTTC
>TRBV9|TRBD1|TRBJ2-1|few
CASSERQGARNEQFF
TGTGCCAGCAGCGAAAGACAGGGGGCGAGGAATGAGCAGTTCTTC
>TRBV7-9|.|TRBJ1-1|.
CASIKQPNTEAFF
TGTGCCAGCATTAAACAGCCGAACACTGAAGCTTTCTTT
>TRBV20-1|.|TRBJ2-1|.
CSASAGSYNEQFF
TGCAGTGCGTCTGCGGGGTCCTACAATGAGCAGTTCTTC
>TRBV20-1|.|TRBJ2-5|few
CSAREQGLEGETQYF
TGCAGTGCTAGAGAGCAGGGGTTAGAAGGAGAGACCCAGTACTTC
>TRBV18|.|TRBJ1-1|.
CASSPPRTYMNTEAFF
TGTGCCAGCTCACCACCCAGGACATACATGAACACTGAAGCTTTCTTT
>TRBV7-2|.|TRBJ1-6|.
CASSPQPGSPLHF
TGTGCCAGCAGCCCACAACCGGGTTCACCCCTCCACTTT
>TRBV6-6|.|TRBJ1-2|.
CASKGPSMGYGYTF
TGTGCCAGCAAAGGTCCGTCGATGGGCTATGGCTACACCTTC
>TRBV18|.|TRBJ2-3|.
CASSPPREDPTDTQYF
TGTGCCAGCTCACCACCTAGGGAGGATCCCACAGATACGCAGTATTTT
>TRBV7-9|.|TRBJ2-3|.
CASSPRQGTDTQYF
TGTGCCAGCAGCCCGCGACAGGGCACAGATACGCAGTATTTT